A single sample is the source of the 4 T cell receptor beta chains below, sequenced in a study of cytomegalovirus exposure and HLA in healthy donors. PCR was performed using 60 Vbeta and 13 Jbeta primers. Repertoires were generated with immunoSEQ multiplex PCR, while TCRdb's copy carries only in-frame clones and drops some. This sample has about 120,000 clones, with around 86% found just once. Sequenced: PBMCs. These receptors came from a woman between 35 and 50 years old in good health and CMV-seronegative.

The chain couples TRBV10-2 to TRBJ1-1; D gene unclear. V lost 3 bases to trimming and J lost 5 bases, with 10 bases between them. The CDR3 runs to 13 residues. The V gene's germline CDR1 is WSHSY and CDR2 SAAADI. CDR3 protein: CASSDEGWTEAFF. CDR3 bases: TGCGCCAGCAGTGATGAGGGTTGGACTGAAGCTTTCTTT.

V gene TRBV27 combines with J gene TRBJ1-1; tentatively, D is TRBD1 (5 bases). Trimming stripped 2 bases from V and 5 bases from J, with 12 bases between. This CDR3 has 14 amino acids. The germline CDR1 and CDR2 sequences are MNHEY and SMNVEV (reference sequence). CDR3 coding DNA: TGTGCCAGCAGTTTACGGGCGGGGCGGACTGAAGCTTTCTTT. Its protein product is CASSLRAGRTEAFF.

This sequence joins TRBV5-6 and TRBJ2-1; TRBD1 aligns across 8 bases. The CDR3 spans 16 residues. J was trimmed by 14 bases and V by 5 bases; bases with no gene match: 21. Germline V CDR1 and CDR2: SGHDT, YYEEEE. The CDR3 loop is CASSSAGVQGGRVKFF. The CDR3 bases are TGTGCCAGCAGTTCCGCCGGGGTACAGGGGGGTAGGGTTAAGTTCTTC.

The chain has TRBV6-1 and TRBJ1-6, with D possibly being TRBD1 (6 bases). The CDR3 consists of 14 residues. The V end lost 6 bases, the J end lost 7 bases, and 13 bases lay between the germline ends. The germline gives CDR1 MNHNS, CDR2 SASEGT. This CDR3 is CASRGPGTNSPLHF. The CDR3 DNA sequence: TGTGCCAGCAGAGGTCCCGGGACAAATTCACCCCTCCACTTT.